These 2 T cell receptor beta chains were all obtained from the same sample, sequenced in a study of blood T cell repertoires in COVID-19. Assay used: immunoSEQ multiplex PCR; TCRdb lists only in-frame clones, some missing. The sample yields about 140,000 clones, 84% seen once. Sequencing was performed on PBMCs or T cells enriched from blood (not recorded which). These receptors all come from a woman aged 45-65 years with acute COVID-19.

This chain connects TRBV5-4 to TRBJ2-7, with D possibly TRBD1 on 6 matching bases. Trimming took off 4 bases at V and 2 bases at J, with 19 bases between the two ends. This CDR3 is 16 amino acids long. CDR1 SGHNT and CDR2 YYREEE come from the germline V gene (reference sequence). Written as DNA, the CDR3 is TGTGCCAGCAGCCGCCTGTCGGGGACACCTCCCTACGAGCAGTACTTC. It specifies CASSRLSGTPPYEQYF.

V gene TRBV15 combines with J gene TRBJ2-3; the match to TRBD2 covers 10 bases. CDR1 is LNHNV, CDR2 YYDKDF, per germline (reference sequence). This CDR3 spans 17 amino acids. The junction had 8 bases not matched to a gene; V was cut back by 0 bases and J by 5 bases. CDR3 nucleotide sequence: TGTGCCACCAGCAGAGATTTACCAGCGGGAGGGGAAGATACGCAGTATTTT. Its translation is CATSRDLPAGGEDTQYF. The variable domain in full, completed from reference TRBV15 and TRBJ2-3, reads DAMVIQNPRYQVTQFGKPVTLSCSQTLNHNVMYWYQQKSSQAPKLLFHYYDKDFNNEADTPDNFQSRRPNTSFCFLDIRSPGLGDTAMYLCATSRDLPAGGEDTQYFGPGTRLTVL.